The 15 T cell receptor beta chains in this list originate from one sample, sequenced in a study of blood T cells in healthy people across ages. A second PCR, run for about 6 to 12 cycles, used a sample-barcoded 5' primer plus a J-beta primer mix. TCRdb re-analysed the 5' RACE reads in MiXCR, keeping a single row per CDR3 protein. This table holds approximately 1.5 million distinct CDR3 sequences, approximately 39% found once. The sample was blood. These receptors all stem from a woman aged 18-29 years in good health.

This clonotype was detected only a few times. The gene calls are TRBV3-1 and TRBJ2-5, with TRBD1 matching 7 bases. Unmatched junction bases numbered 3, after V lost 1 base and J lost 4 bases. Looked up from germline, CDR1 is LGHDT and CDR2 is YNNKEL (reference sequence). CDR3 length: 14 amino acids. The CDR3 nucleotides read TGTGCCAGCAGCCAAGGAGACAGGGTAGAGACCCAGTACTTC. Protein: CASSQGDRVETQYF.

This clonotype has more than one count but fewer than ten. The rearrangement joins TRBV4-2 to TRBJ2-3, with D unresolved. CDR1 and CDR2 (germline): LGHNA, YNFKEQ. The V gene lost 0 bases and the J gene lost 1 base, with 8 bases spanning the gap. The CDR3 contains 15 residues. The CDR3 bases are TGTGCCAGCAGCCAAGAGGGCTTCCGCACAGATACGCAGTATTTT. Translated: CASSQEGFRTDTQYF.

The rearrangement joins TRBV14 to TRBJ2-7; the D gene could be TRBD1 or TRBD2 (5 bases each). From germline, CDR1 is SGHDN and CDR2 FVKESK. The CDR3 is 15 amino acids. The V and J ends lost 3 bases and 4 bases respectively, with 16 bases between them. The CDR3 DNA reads TGTGCCAGCAGCCACCTAGAGAGTGGGGGTTACGAGCAGTACTTC. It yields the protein CASSHLESGGYEQYF. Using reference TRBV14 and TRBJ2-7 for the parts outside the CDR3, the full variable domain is EAGVTQFPSHSVIEKGQTVTLRCDPISGHDNLYWYRRVMGKEIKFLLHFVKESKQDESGMPNNRFLAERTGGTYSTLKVQPAELEDSGVYFCASSHLESGGYEQYFGPGTRLTVT.

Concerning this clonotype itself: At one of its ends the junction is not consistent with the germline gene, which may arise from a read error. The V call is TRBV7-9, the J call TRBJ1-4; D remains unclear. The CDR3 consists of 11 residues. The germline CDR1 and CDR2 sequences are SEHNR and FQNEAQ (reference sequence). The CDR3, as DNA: TGTGCCAGAAGCTTATATGAAAAACTGTTTTTT. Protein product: CARSLYEKLFF.

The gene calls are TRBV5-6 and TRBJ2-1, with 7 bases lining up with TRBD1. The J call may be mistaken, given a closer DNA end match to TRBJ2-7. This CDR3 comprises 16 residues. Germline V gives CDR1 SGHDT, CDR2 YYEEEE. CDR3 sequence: CASSLRQGSTYNEQYF. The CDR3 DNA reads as TGTGCCAGCAGCCTTCGACAGGGAAGCACCTACAATGAGCAGTACTTC.

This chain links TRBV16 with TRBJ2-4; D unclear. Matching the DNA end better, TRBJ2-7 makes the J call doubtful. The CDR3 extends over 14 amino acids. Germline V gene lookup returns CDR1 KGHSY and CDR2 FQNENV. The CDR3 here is CASSQIQTRDEQYF. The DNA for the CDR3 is TGTGCCAGCAGCCAAATACAGACAAGGGACGAGCAGTACTTC.

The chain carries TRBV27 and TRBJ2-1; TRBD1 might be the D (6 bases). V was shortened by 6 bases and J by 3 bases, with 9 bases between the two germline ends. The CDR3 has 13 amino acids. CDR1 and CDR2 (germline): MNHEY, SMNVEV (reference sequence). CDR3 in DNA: TGTGCCAGCAGGGGGACAAACTACAATGAGCAGTTCTTC. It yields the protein CASRGTNYNEQFF.

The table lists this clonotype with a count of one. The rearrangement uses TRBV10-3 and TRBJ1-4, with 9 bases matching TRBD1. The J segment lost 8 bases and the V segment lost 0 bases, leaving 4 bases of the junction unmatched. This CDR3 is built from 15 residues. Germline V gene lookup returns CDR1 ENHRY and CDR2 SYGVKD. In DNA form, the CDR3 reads TGTGCCATCAGTGAGTCCGGGACAGGGTACGAAAAACTGTTTTTT. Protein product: CAISESGTGYEKLFF.

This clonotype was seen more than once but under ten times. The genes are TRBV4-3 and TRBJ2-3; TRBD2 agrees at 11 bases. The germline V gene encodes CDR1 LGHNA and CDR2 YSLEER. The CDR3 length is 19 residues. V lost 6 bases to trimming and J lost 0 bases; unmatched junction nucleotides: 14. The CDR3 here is CASSPLGTSGETSTDTQYF. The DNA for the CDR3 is TGCGCCAGCAGTCCCCTTGGGACTAGCGGTGAAACTAGCACAGATACGCAGTATTTT.

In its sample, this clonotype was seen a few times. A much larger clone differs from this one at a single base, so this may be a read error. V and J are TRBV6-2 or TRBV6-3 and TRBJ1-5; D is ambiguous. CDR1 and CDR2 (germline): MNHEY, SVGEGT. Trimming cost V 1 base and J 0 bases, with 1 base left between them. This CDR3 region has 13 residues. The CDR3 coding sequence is TGTGCCAGCAGTTACTTTAGCAATCAGCCCCAGCATTTT. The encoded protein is CASSYFSNQPQHF.

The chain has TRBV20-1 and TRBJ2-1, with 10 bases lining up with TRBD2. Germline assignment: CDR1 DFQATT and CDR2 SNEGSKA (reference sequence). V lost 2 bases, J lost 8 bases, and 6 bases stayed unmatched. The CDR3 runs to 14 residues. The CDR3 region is CSARHSGGWDEQFF. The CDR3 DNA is TGCAGTGCTAGACATAGCGGGGGGTGGGATGAGCAGTTCTTC.

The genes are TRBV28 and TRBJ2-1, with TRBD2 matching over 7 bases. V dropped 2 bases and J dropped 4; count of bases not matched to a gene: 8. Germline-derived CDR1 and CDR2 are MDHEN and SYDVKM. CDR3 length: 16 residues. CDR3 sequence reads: CASSLKGGSLYNEQFF. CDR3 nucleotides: TGTGCCAGCAGTTTAAAGGGCGGGAGCTTGTACAATGAGCAGTTCTTC.

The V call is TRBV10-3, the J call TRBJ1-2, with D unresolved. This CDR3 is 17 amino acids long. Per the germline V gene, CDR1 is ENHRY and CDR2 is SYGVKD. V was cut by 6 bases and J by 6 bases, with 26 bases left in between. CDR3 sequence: CAISADVPGPMWNGYTF. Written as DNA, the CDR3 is TGTGCCATCAGCGCGGATGTCCCGGGCCCGATGTGGAATGGCTACACCTTC.

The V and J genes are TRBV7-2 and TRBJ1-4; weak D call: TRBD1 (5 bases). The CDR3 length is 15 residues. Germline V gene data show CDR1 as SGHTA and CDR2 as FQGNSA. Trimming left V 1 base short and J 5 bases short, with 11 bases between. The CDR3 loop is CASSLVWGGNEKLFF. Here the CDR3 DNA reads TGTGCCAGCAGCTTAGTGTGGGGGGGGAATGAAAAACTGTTTTTT.

CDR3 DNA sequence: TGTGCCAGCAGGGAAACCATGGACGGAGATACGCAGTATTTT. This gives the protein CASRETMDGDTQYF. The gene calls are TRBV27 and TRBJ2-3; D gene ambiguous. V was clipped by 6 bases and J by 5 bases, with 15 bases between them. Germline V lookup: CDR1 MNHEY, CDR2 SMNVEV (reference sequence). This CDR3 contains 14 residues.